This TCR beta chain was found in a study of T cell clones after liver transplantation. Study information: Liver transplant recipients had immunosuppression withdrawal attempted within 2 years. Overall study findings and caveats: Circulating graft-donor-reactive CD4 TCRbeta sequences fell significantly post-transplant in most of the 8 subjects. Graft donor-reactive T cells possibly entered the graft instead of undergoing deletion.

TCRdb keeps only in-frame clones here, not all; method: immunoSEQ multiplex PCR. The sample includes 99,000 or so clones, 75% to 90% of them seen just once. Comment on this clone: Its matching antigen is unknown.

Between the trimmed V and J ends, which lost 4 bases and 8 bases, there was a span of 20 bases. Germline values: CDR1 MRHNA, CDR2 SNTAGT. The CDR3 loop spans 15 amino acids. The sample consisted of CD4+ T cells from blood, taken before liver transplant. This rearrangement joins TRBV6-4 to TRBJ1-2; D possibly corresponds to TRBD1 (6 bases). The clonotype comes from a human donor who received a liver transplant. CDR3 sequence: CASSVSAGAIHGYTF. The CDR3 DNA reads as TGTGCCAGCAGTGTCTCCGCAGGGGCTATTCACGGCTACACCTTC.